The 17 T cell receptor beta chains presented below share a single source sample, sequenced in a study of cytomegalovirus exposure and HLA in healthy donors. Both 60 Vbeta primers and 13 Jbeta primers went into the PCR. Only in-frame clones appear in the TCRdb table, and some are missing; sequencing was by immunoSEQ multiplex PCR. The table has about 120,000 clones, approximately 8.6% seen once. The material sequenced was PBMCs. The receptors were sampled from a woman aged 40 to 49 in good health and CMV-seropositive.

This chain links TRBV19 with TRBJ1-4, with TRBD1 as a possible D gene (6 bases). This CDR3 comprises 14 residues. From germline, CDR1 is LNHDA and CDR2 SQIVND (reference sequence). Trimming removed 4 bases at V and 5 bases at J, with 11 bases between. CDR3 bases: TGTGCCAGTAGTAGAGGGGGTTGGAATGAAAAACTGTTTTTT. Encoded protein: CASSRGGWNEKLFF.

This clone has a single count. J is TRBJ1-2 and V is TRBV9; 11 bases match TRBD1. The CDR3 length is 16 residues. The V and J ends lost 0 bases and 5 bases, in that order; junction bases with no gene match: 6. The germline CDR1 and CDR2 sequences are SGDLS and YYNGEE. The CDR3 spells CASSVAPGTGGYGYTF. The CDR3 coding sequence is TGTGCCAGCAGCGTAGCTCCCGGGACAGGGGGGTATGGCTACACCTTC.

This clone has just a few counts. The V and J genes are TRBV5-1 and TRBJ2-1, with a tentative D call TRBD1 (7 bases). The CDR3 totals 16 residues. Trimming stripped 3 bases from V and 3 bases from J, with 16 bases between. The germline gives CDR1 SGHRS, CDR2 YFSETQ. CDR3 amino acids: CASSSPRGTVYNEQFF. The CDR3 coding sequence is TGCGCCAGCAGCTCGCCCCGGGGGACAGTCTACAATGAGCAGTTCTTC.

In this sample, this clone turned up a few times. The chain joins TRBV30 to TRBJ2-3; 11 bases agree with TRBD2. The CDR3 totals 15 residues. From germline, CDR1 is GTSNPN and CDR2 SVGIG (reference sequence). With 5 bases clipped from V and 0 bases from J, the junction kept 4 bases outside the gene matches. In nucleotides, the CDR3 is TGTGCCTGGGCCGGGACTAGCGGCAGCACAGATACGCAGTATTTT. This translates into CAWAGTSGSTDTQYF.

This clone showed up just a few times. V gene TRBV5-1 combines with J gene TRBJ1-2; TRBD1 agrees at 10 bases. This CDR3 contains 14 residues. In germline, CDR1 is SGHRS, CDR2 YFSETQ. With V trimmed by 4 bases and J by 9 bases, 9 bases remained unmatched. The CDR3 nucleotides are TGCGCCAGCAGCCCCGGACAGGGGGTCCCCAGCTACACCTTC. It encodes CASSPGQGVPSYTF.

Here the CDR3 DNA reads TGTGCCAGCAGCCCGGCGGGCAGTAAGGCTGAAGCTTTCTTT. Translated, it gives CASSPAGSKAEAFF. The chain uses TRBV11-2 and TRBJ1-1; no clear D. V gave up 5 bases and J gave up 6 bases, with 16 bases separating them. This CDR3 has 14 residues. Germline assignment: CDR1 SGHAT and CDR2 FQNNGV.

This clone was picked up a small number of times. The chain links TRBV9 to TRBJ2-1; 8 nucleotides align to TRBD1. Germline CDR1 and CDR2: SGDLS and YYNGEE. The junction had 9 bases not matched to a gene; V was cut back by 4 bases and J by 6 bases. There are 15 residues in the CDR3. The CDR3 DNA is TGTGCCAGCAGCCGTGGGGACAGGTGGGCCAATGAGCAGTTCTTC. It translates to CASSRGDRWANEQFF.

This clone was detected a few times. The rearrangement uses TRBV5-6 and TRBJ1-2; D perhaps matches TRBD1 (5 bases). The V and J ends lost 0 bases and 2 bases respectively, with 11 bases between them. CDR1 SGHDT and CDR2 YYEEEE come from the germline V gene. The CDR3 runs 15 residues. CDR3 in DNA: TGTGCCAGCAGCTTGGGCCCGGGGGGGAACTATGGCTACACCTTC. Amino acid sequence: CASSLGPGGNYGYTF. The full variable domain, with the rest looked up from reference TRBV5-6 and TRBJ1-2, is DAGVTQSPTHLIKTRGQQVTLRCSPKSGHDTVSWYQQALGQGPQFIFQYYEEEERQRGNFPDRFSGHQFPNYSSELNVNALLLGDSALYLCASSLGPGGNYGYTFGSGTRLTVV.

V is TRBV11-2 and J is TRBJ2-1; 7 positions agree with TRBD1. Trimming took 8 bases from V and 4 from J; bases not matched to a gene: 5. The germline gives CDR1 SGHAT, CDR2 FQNNGV. The CDR3 has 13 residues. CDR3 region: CASSSGGYNEQFF. CDR3 DNA sequence: TGTGCCAGCTCCTCAGGGGGTTACAATGAGCAGTTCTTC.

Concerning this clone itself: The junction shows a germline mismatch at one end, possibly a read error. This chain connects TRBV18 to TRBJ2-2; 8 bases line up with TRBD1. CDR1 is KGHSH and CDR2 is LQKENI in the germline V gene. This CDR3 comprises 17 residues. Here the CDR3 reads CASSPPGGQANTGELFF. DNA for the CDR3: TGTGCCAGCTCCCCACCAGGGGGCCAAGCGAACACCGGGGAGCTGTTTTTT.

V and J are TRBV10-3 and TRBJ1-2, with 12 bases fitting TRBD1. Germline V gene data show CDR1 as ENHRY and CDR2 as SYGVKD. With 9 bases clipped from V and 10 bases from J, the junction kept 15 bases outside the gene matches. The CDR3 runs to 15 residues. CDR3 sequence reads: CAIHSAGQGALDYTF. As DNA, the CDR3 is TGTGCCATTCATTCTGCGGGACAGGGGGCCTTAGACTACACCTTC.

The chain is built from TRBV5-1 and TRBJ2-7, with TRBD1 matching over 8 bases. The trim removed 5 bases at V and 2 bases at J, leaving 6 bases unmatched. Germline V gives CDR1 SGHRS, CDR2 YFSETQ. The CDR3 length is 14 residues. CDR3 in amino acids: CASRARQGPYEQYF. The CDR3 nucleotides are TGCGCCAGCAGAGCCCGACAGGGGCCCTACGAGCAGTACTTC. Variable domain in full (rest from reference TRBV5-1 and TRBJ2-7): KAGVTQTPRYLIKTRGQQVTLSCSPISGHRSVSWYQQTPGQGLQFLFEYFSETQRNKGNFPGRFSGRQFSNSRSEMNVSTLELGDSALYLCASRARQGPYEQYFGPGTRLTVT.

V and J are TRBV7-3 and TRBJ2-1; TRBD2 might be the D (5 bases). Germline CDR1 is SGHTA and CDR2 is FQGTGA. The CDR3 loop spans 14 amino acids. The V and J ends lost 0 bases and 9 bases respectively, with 12 bases between them. This chain's CDR3 is CASSLTRDSVEQFF. The CDR3 bases are TGTGCCAGCAGCTTAACCCGGGATAGCGTTGAGCAGTTCTTC. Supplemented by reference TRBV7-3 and TRBJ2-1, the full variable domain reads GAGVSQTPSNKVTEKGKYVELRCDPISGHTALYWYRQSLGQGPEFLIYFQGTGAADDSGLPNDRFFAVRPEGSVSTLKIQRTERGDSAVYLCASSLTRDSVEQFFGPGTRLTVL.

This clone has just a few counts. The genes are TRBV25-1 and TRBJ1-6; TRBD1 aligns across 8 bases. The CDR3 covers 16 residues. Trimming at V came to 3 bases and at J to 6 bases, leaving 7 bases not matched to a gene. Per germline, CDR1 MGHDK and CDR2 SYGVNS. CDR3 sequence (DNA): TGTGCCAGCAGTGAGGTAGGACAGGGTATTAATTCACCCCTCCACTTT. Its protein product is CASSEVGQGINSPLHF.

This chain connects TRBV11-2 to TRBJ1-2; maybe TRBD1 (6 bases). CDR3 length equals 12 residues. In germline, CDR1 is SGHAT, CDR2 FQNNGV. Between the trimmed V and J ends, which lost 5 bases and 6 bases, there was a span of 10 bases. DNA for the CDR3: TGTGCCAGCAGCATAGGGGGGGATGGCTACACCTTC. Residues: CASSIGGDGYTF.

This rearrangement joins TRBV7-9 to TRBJ2-5, with D possibly matching TRBD2 (7 bases). The assigned J gene may be wrong: the sequence end matches TRBJ2-7 better. The CDR3 spans 14 residues. Germline V lookup: CDR1 SEHNR, CDR2 FQNEAQ (reference sequence). The CDR3 region is CASSRGGPGYEQYF. The CDR3 nucleotides read TGTGCCAGCAGCCGCGGGGGCCCGGGGTACGAGCAGTACTTC.

The chain employs TRBV5-4 and TRBJ1-1, with a weak D call TRBD1 (5 bases). Trimming pared 0 bases from V and 7 bases from J, leaving 16 bases between. From germline, CDR1 is SGHNT and CDR2 YYREEE (reference sequence). The CDR3 spans 15 residues. The CDR3 spells CASSLEVPGIHEAFF. CDR3 coding DNA: TGTGCCAGCAGCTTGGAGGTCCCAGGGATCCATGAAGCTTTCTTT.